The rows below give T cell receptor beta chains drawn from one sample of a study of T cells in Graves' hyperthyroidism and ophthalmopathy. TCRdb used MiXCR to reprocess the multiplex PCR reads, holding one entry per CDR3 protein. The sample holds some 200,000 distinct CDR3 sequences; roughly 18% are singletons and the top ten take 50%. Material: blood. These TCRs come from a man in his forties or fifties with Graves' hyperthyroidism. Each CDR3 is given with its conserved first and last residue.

CASSLAEILTYEQYF	15	TRBV5-5	TRBJ2-7
CASLGEQETQYF	12	TRBV28	TRBJ2-5
CAWRFASTDTQYF	13	TRBV30	TRBJ2-3
CASRGAGGGYTEAFF	15	TRBV5-8	TRBJ1-1
CASSLDRDHEQYF	13	TRBV27	TRBJ2-7
CASSPDRDTEQFF	13	TRBV7-7	TRBJ2-1
CSAPRNSDTQYF	12	TRBV20-1	TRBJ2-3
CASSYPSQGYSYEQYF	16	TRBV6-9	TRBJ2-7
CALPGLAALTDTQYF	15	TRBV30	TRBJ2-3
CASREVGGNQGNQPQHF	17	TRBV19	TRBJ1-5
CASSLLQGETEAFF	14	TRBV7-9	TRBJ1-1
CASSRTGAGGNEQFF	15	TRBV4-2	TRBJ2-1
CATSRDLATGGEQFF	15	TRBV15	TRBJ2-1
CASSQRDSTDTQYF	14	TRBV7-2	TRBJ2-3
CASSSVSEAFF	11	TRBV7-9	TRBJ1-1
CAISGKLQGNTGELFF	16	TRBV10-3	TRBJ2-2
CASSLGSGWNEQYF	14	TRBV5-1	TRBJ2-7
CASRTGTGAYEQYF	14	TRBV12-3/TRBV12-4	TRBJ2-7
CASSLRRFGRGRNTEAFF	18	TRBV11-2	TRBJ1-1
CASSPVPDLRQETQYF	16	TRBV9	TRBJ2-5
CASTRDSSNTEAFF	14	TRBV5-1	TRBJ1-1
CASSQVFRRNTTYEQYF	17	TRBV3-1	TRBJ2-7
CASSSGPSRDNEQFF	15	TRBV5-1	TRBJ2-1
CATSRDRSSPDTQYF	15	TRBV15	TRBJ2-3